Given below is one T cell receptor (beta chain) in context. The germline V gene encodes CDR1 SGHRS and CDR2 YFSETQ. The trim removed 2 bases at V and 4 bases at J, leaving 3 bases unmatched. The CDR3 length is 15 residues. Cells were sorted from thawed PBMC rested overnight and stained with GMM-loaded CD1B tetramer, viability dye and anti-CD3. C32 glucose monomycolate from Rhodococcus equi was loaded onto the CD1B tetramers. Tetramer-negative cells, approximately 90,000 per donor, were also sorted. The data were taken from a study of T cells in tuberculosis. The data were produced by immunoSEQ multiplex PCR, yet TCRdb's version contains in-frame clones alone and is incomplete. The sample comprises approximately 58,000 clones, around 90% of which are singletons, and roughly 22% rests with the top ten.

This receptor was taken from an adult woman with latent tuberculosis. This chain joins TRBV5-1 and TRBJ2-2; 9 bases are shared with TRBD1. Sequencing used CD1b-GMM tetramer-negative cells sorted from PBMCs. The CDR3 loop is CASSLGQGSTGELFF. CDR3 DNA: TGCGCCAGCAGCTTAGGACAGGGGAGCACCGGGGAGCTGTTTTTT.